The 9 T cell receptor beta chains listed next were all sequenced from one sample in a study of CD8 T cells in Susac syndrome. RNA amounts of about 0.5 to 1 ug underwent reverse transcription with random hexamers. Via MiXCR, TCRdb re-called the immunoSEQ multiplex PCR reads, giving one row per CDR3 protein. The sample yields about 140,000 distinct CDR3 sequences, around 96% seen once. Sequencing input: CD4+ T cells from PBMCs. These receptors originate from a human donor with multiple sclerosis.

The chain uses TRBV6-1 and TRBJ2-7; the D gene is possibly TRBD2 (6 bases). The V end lost 7 bases, the J end lost 0 bases, and 10 bases lay between the germline ends. The CDR3 is 13 residues long. The V gene's germline CDR1 is MNHNS and CDR2 SASEGT. The CDR3 coding sequence is TGTGCCAGCATTTCGGGAGACTCCTACGAGCAGTACTTC. Encoded protein: CASISGDSYEQYF.

This chain joins TRBV6-6 and TRBJ2-2; 12 bases align to TRBD1. This CDR3 comprises 15 residues. The junction had 3 bases not matched to a gene; V was cut back by 5 bases and J by 5 bases. Germline values: CDR1 MNHNY, CDR2 SVGAGI (reference sequence). CDR3: CASSRDRGLTGELFF. The CDR3 nucleotides read TGTGCCAGCAGTCGGGACAGGGGGCTGACCGGGGAGCTGTTTTTT.

The chain combines TRBV29-1 with TRBJ2-7, with D unclear. V lost 0 bases and J lost 0, with 9 bases in between. This CDR3 spans 14 amino acids. CDR1 SQVTM and CDR2 ANQGSEA come from the germline V gene. In nucleotides, the CDR3 is TGCAGCGTTGAAGAGGGCGGAATCTCCTACGAGCAGTACTTC. This gives the protein CSVEEGGISYEQYF.

The gene calls are TRBV7-9 and TRBJ2-6; a weak D match, TRBD2 (5 bases). Germline CDR1 is SEHNR and CDR2 is FQNEAQ (reference sequence). This CDR3 is built from 14 residues. Between the trimmed V and J ends, which lost 5 bases and 4 bases, there was a span of 9 bases. The CDR3 region has the DNA TGTGCCAGCAGCCTTGGCGGGGGGGCCAACGTCCTGACTTTC. Translation: CASSLGGGANVLTF. The full variable domain, in which reference TRBV7-9 and TRBJ2-6 provide the parts outside the CDR3, is DTGVSQNPRHKITKRGQNVTFRCDPISEHNRLYWYRQTLGQGPEFLTYFQNEAQLEKSRLLSDRFSAERPKGSFSTLEIQRTEQGDSAMYLCASSLGGGANVLTFGAGSRLTVL.

This clonotype was seen a single time. The chain links TRBV30 to TRBJ2-7, with D hard to call. Per germline, CDR1 GTSNPN and CDR2 SVGIG (reference sequence). The CDR3 extends over 16 amino acids. The V and J ends lost 0 bases and 4 bases respectively, with 19 bases between them. CDR3 protein: CAWSVLPLISQYEQYF. CDR3 nucleotides: TGTGCCTGGAGTGTCCTCCCCCTGATCTCTCAATACGAGCAGTACTTC.

The chain uses TRBV30 and TRBJ2-3; possibly TRBD2 for D (5 bases). Deletions cut 0 bases from V and 3 bases from J, with 13 bases between. The CDR3 runs to 15 residues. The germline V gene has CDR1 GTSNPN and CDR2 SVGIG (reference sequence). The CDR3 DNA is TGTGCCTGGAGTGTCGGGTTCTCGGGAACAGATACGCAGTATTTT. Protein: CAWSVGFSGTDTQYF. Full variable domain (remainder filled in from reference TRBV30 and TRBJ2-3): SQTIHQWPATLVQPVGSPLSLECTVEGTSNPNLYWYRQAAGRGLQLLFYSVGIGQISSEVPQNLSASRPQDRQFILSSKKLLLSDSGFYLCAWSVGFSGTDTQYFGPGTRLTVL.

The rearrangement links TRBV20-1 to TRBJ2-5; TRBD2 matches at 11 bases. The germline CDR1 and CDR2 sequences are DFQATT and SNEGSKA (reference sequence). Unmatched junction bases numbered 4, after V lost 3 bases and J lost 4 bases. This CDR3 comprises 14 residues. The CDR3 DNA sequence: TGCAGTGCTAGGACTAGCGGGGTGGGAGAGACCCAGTACTTC. Residues: CSARTSGVGETQYF.

The chain links TRBV7-2 to TRBJ2-1; 11 bases are a match to TRBD2. This CDR3 contains 16 residues. Germline assignment: CDR1 SGHTA and CDR2 FQGNSA. J lost 10 bases, V lost 5 bases, and 13 bases had no gene match. The CDR3 nucleotides are TGTGCCAGCAGCGCTCGCGGAACTAGCGGGAGCGGCGAGCAGTTCTTC. Translating gives CASSARGTSGSGEQFF.

The chain employs TRBV18 and TRBJ2-5, with D unclear. The CDR3 loop spans 12 amino acids. The V and J ends lost 3 bases and 2 bases respectively, with 4 bases between them. CDR1 is KGHSH, CDR2 LQKENI, per germline. Written as DNA, the CDR3 is TGTGCCAGCTCACCCGGGCAAGAGACCCAGTACTTC. Translation gives CASSPGQETQYF.